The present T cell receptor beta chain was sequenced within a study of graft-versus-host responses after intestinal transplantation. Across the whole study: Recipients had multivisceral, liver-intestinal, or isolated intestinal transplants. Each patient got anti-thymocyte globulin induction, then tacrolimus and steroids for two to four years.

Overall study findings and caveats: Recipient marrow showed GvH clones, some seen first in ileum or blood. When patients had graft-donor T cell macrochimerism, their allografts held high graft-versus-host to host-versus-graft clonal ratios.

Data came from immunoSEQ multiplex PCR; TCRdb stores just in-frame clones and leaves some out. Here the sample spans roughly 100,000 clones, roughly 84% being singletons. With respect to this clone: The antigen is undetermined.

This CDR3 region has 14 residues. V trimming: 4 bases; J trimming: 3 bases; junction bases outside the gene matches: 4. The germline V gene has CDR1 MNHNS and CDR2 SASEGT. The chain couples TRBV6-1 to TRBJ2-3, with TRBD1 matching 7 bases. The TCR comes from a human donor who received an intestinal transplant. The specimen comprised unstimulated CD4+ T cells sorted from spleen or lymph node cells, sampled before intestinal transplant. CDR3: CASSVRQGTDTQYF. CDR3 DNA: TGTGCCAGCAGTGTAAGACAGGGTACAGATACGCAGTATTTT.